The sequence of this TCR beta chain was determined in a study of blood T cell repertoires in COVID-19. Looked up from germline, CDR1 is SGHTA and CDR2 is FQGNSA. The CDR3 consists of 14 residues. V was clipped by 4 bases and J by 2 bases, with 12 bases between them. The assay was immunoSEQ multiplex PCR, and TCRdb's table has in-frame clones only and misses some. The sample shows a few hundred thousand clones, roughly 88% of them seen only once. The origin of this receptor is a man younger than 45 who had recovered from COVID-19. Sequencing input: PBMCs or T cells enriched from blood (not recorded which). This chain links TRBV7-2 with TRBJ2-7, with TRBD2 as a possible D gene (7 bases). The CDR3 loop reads CASSSKGGAYEQYF. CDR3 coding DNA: TGTGCCAGCAGCTCCAAGGGGGGGGCCTACGAGCAGTACTTC.